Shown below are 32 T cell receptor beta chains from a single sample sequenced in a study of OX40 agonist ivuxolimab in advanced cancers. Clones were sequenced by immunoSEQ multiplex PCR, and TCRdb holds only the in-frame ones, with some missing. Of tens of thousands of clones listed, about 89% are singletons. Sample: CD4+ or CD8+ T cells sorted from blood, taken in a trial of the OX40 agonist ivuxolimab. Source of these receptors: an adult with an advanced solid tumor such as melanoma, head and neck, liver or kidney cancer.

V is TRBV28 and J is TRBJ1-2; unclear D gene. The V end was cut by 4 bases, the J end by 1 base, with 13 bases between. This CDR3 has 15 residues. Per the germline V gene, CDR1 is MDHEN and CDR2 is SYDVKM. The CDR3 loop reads CASSSPTEGNYGYTF. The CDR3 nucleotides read TGTGCCAGCAGTTCCCCGACGGAGGGTAACTATGGCTACACCTTC.

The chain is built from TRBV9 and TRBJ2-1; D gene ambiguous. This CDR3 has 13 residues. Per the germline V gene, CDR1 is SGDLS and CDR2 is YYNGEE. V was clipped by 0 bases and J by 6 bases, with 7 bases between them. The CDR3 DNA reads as TGTGCCAGCAGCGTAGTTAGTGGCAATGAGCAGTTCTTC. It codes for CASSVVSGNEQFF.

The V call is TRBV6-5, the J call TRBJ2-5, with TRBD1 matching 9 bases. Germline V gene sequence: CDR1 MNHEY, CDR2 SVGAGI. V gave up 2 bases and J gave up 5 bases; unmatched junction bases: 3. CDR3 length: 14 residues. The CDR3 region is CASSYTGGGETQYF. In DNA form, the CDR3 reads TGTGCCAGCAGTTACACAGGGGGCGGTGAGACCCAGTACTTC.

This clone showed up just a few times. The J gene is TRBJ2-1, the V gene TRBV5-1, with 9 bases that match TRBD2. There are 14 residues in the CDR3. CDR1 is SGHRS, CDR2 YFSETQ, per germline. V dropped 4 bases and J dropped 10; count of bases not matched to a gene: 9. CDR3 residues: CASSILAGGMEQFF. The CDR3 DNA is TGCGCCAGCAGCATACTAGCGGGTGGGATGGAGCAGTTCTTC. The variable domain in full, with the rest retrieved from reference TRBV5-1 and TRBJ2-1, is KAGVTQTPRYLIKTRGQQVTLSCSPISGHRSVSWYQQTPGQGLQFLFEYFSETQRNKGNFPGRFSGRQFSNSRSEMNVSTLELGDSALYLCASSILAGGMEQFFGPGTRLTVL.

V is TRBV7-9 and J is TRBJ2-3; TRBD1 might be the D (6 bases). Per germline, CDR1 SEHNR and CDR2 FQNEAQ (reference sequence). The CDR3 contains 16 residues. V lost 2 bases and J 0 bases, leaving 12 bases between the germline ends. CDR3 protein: CASSLIGQGSTDTQYF. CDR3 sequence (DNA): TGTGCCAGCAGCTTAATCGGGCAGGGGAGCACAGATACGCAGTATTTT.

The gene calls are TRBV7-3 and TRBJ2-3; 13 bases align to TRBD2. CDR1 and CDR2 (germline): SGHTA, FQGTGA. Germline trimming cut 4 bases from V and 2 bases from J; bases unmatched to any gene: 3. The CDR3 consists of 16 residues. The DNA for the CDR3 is TGTGCCAGCAGCTCGGGACTAGCGGGGTCCACAGATACGCAGTATTTT. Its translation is CASSSGLAGSTDTQYF.

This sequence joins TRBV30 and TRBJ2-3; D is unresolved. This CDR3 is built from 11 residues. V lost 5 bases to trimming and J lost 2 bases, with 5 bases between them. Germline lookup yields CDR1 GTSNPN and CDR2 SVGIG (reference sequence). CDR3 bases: TGTGCCTGGGCTAACACAGATACGCAGTATTTT. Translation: CAWANTDTQYF.

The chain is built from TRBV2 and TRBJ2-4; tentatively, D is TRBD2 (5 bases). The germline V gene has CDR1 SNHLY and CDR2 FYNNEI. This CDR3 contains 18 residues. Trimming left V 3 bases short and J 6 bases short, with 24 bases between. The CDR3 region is CASSDFQLGATDGNIQYF. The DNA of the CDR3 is TGTGCCAGCAGTGACTTCCAACTAGGTGCAACTGACGGAAACATTCAGTACTTC.

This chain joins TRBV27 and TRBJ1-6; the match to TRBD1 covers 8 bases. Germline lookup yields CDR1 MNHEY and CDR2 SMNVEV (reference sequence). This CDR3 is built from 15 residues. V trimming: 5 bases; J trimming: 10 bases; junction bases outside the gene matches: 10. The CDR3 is CASSPGTGGGSPLHF. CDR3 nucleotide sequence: TGTGCCAGCAGTCCTGGAACAGGGGGAGGATCACCCCTCCACTTT.

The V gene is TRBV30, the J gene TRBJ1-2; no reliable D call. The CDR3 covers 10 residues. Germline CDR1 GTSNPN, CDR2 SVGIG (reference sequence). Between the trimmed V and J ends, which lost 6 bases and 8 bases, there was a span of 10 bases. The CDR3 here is CACLSWGYTF. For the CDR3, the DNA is TGTGCCTGCCTGAGCTGGGGCTACACCTTC.

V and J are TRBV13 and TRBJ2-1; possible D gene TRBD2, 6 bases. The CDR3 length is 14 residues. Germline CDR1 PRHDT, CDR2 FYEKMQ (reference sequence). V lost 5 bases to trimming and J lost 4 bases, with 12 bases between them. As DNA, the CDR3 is TGTGCCAGCAGCCCCCGGGACTTTTACAATGAGCAGTTCTTC. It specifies CASSPRDFYNEQFF.

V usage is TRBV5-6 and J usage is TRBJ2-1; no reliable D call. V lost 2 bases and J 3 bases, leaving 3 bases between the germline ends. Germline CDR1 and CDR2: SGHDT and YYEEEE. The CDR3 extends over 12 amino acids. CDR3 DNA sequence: TGTGCCAGCAGCTTCGGCTACAATGAGCAGTTCTTC. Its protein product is CASSFGYNEQFF.

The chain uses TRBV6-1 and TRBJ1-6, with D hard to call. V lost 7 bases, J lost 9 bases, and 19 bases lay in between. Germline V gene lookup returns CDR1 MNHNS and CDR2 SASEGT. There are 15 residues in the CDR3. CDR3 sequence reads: CASILGQPSSSPLHF. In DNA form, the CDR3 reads TGTGCCAGCATTCTAGGTCAACCGTCAAGTTCACCCCTCCACTTT.

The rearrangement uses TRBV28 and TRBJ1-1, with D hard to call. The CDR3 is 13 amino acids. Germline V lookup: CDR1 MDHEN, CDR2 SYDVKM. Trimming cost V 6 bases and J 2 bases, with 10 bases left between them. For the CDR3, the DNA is TGTGCCAGCAGGTCCGACCTTAACACTGAAGCTTTCTTT. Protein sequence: CASRSDLNTEAFF.

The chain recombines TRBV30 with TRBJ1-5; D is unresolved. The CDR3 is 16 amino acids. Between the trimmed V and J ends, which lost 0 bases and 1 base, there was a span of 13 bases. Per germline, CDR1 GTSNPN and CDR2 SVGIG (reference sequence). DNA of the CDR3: TGTGCCTGGAGTGTACCGGAGGGTGTAAGCAATCAGCCCCAGCATTTT. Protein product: CAWSVPEGVSNQPQHF.

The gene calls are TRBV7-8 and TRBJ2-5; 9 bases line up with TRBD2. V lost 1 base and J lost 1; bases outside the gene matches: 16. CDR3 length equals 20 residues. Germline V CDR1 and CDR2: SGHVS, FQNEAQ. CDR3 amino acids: CASSLVVAGDLPHSQETQYF. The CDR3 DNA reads TGTGCCAGCAGCTTAGTAGTAGCGGGGGACTTACCCCACTCCCAAGAGACCCAGTACTTC.

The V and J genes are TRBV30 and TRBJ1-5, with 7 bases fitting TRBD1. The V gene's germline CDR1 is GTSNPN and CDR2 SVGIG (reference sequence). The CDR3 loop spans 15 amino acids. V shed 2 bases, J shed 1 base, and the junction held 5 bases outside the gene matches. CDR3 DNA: TGTGCCTGGAGTAACGGACAGGTCAGCAATCAGCCCCAGCATTTT. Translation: CAWSNGQVSNQPQHF.

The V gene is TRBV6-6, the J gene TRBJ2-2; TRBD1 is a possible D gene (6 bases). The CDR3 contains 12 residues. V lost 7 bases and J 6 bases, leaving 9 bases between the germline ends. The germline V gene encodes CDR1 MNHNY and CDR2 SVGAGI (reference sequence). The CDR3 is CASMGASGELFF. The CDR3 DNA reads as TGTGCCAGCATGGGGGCATCCGGGGAGCTGTTTTTT.

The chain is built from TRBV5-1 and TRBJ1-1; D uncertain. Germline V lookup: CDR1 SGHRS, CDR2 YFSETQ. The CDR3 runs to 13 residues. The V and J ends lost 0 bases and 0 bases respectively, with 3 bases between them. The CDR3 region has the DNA TGCGCCAGCAGCTTGGATGTGAACACTGAAGCTTTCTTT. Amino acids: CASSLDVNTEAFF.

In DNA, the CDR3 is TGTGCCAGCAGACCTCTCGGGCAGGGGAACTATGGCTACACCTTC. It translates to CASRPLGQGNYGYTF. V usage is TRBV27 and J usage is TRBJ1-2, with D perhaps matching TRBD1 (6 bases). Trimming removed 6 bases at V and 2 bases at J, with 16 bases between. Per the germline V gene, CDR1 is MNHEY and CDR2 is SMNVEV (reference sequence). The CDR3 length is 15 residues.

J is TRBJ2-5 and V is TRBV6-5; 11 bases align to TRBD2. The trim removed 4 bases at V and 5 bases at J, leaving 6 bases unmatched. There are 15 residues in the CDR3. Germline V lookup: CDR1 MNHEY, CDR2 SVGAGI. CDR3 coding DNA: TGTGCCAGCAGTTTTAGCGGGGGGGCCTGGGAGACCCAGTACTTC. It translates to CASSFSGGAWETQYF.

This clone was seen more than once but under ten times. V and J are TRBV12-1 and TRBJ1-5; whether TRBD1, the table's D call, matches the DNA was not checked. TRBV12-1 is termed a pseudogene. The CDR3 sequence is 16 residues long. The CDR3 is CASSFAGHLFNQPQHF. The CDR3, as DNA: TGTGCCAGCAGCTTTGCGGGACACCTATTTAATCAGCCCCAGCATTTT.

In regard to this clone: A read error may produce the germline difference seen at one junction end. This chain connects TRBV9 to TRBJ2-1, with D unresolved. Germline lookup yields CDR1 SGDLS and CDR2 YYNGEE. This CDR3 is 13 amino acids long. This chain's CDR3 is CASSKDGYHEQFF. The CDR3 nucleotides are TGTGCCAGCAGCAAGGACGGCTACCATGAGCAGTTCTTC.

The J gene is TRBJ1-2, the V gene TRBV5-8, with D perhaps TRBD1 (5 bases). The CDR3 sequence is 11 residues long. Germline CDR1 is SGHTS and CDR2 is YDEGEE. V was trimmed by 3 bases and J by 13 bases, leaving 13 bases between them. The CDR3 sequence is CASSYGHPLTF. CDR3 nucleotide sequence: TGTGCCAGCAGCTACGGACACCCTCTCACCTTC. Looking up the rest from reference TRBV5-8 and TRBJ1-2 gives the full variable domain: EAGVTQSPTHLIKTRGQQATLRCSPISGHTSVYWYQQALGLGLQFLLWYDEGEERNRGNFPPRFSGRQFPNYSSELNVNALELEDSALYLCASSYGHPLTFGSGTRLTVV.

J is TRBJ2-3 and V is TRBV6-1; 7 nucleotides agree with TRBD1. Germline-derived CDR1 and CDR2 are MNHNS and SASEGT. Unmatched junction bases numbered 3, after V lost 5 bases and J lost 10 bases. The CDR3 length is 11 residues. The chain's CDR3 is CASSPGGSQYF. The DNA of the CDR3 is TGTGCCAGCAGTCCAGGGGGTTCGCAGTATTTT.

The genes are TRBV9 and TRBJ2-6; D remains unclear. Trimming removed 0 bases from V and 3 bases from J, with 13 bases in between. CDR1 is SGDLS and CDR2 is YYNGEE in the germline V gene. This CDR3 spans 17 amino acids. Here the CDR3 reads CASSVGSSAYGANVLTF. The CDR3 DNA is TGTGCCAGCAGCGTAGGGTCCTCAGCGTATGGGGCCAACGTCCTGACTTTC.

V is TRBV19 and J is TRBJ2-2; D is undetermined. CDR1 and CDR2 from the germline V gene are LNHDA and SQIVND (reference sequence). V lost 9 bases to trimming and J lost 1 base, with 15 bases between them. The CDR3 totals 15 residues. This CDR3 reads CASGLAALNTGELFF. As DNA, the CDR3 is TGTGCCAGCGGGTTGGCGGCATTGAACACCGGGGAGCTGTTTTTT.

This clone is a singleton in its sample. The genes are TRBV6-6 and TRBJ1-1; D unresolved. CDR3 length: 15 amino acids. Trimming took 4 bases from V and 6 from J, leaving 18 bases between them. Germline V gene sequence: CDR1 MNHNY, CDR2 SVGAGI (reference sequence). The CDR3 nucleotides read TGTGCCAGCAGTTCCCTTACTGTCTTATCTTCTGAAGCTTTCTTT. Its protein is CASSSLTVLSSEAFF.

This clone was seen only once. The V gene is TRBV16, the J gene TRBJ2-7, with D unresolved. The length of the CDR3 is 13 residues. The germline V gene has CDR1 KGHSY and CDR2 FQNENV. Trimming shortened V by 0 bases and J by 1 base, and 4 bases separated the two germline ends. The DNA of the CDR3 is TGTGCCAGCAGCCAATCGGGGTCCTACGAGCAGTACGTC. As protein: CASSQSGSYEQYV.

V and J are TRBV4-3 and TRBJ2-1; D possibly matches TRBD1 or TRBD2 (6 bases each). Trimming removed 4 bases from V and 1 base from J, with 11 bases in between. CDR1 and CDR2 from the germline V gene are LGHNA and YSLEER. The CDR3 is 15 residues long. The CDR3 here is CASSPRRGSYNEQFF. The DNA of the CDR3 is TGCGCCAGCAGCCCCAGGAGGGGGTCCTACAATGAGCAGTTCTTC.

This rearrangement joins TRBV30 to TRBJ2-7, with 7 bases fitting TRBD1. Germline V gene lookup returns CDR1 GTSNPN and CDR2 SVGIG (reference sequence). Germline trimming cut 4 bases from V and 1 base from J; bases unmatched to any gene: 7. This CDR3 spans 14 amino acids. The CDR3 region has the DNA TGTGCCTGGAAGGGCCCAGGGGGTTCCTACGAGCAGTACGTC. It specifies CAWKGPGGSYEQYV.

The CDR3 sequence: CAWSPWGQDTEAFF. Here the CDR3 DNA reads TGTGCCTGGAGTCCTTGGGGACAGGATACCGAAGCTTTCTTT. The V and J genes are TRBV30 and TRBJ1-1, with 8 bases identical to TRBD1. The V gene's germline CDR1 is GTSNPN and CDR2 SVGIG (reference sequence). Trimming at V came to 2 bases and at J to 8 bases, leaving 10 bases not matched to a gene. The CDR3 runs to 14 residues. Based on the CDR3 plus reference TRBV30 and TRBJ1-1, the full variable domain is SQTIHQWPATLVQPVGSPLSLECTVEGTSNPNLYWYRQAAGRGLQLLFYSVGIGQISSEVPQNLSASRPQDRQFILSSKKLLLSDSGFYLCAWSPWGQDTEAFFGQGTRLTVV.